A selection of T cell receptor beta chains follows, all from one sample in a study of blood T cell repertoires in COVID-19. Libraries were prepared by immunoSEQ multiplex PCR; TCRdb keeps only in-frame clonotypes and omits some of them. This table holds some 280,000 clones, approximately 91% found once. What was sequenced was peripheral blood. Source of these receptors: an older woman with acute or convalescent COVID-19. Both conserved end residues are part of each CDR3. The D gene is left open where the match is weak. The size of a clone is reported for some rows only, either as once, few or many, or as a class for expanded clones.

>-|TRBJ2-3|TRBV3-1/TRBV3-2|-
CASSQGTPIDTQYF
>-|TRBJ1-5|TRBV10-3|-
CAISRQNSNQPQHF
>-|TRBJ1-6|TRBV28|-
CASKKYGGFGNSPLHF
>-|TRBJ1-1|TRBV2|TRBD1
CASKGQGNTEAFF
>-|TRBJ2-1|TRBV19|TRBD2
CASSILTSGHFYNEQFF
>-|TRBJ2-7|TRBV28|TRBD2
CASSFWTSGRVSSYEQYF
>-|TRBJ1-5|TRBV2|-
CASSELGGSQPQHF
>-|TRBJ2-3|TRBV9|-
CASSAVGDSGTQYF
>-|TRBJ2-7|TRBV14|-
CASSQDRGVGEQYF
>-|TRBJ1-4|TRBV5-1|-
CASSGGGRGNEKLFF
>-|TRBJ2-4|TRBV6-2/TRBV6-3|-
CASSYSSRGGKPLLEYIQYF
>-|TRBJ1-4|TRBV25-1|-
CASSELGRGEKLFF
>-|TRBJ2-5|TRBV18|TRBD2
CASSPLAGDETQYF
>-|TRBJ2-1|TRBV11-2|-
CASSLPGNLYEQFF
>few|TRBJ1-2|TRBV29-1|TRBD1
CSVYSGTGGGYTF
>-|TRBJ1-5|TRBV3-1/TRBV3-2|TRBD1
CASSIGTGNQPQHF
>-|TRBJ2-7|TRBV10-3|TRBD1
CAISRQGGAYEQYF
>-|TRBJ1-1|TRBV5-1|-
CASSLDVRTDTEAFF
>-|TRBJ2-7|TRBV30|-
CAWSVRQGSDEQYF
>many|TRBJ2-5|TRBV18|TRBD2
CASSLAGERETQYF
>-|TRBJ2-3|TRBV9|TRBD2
CASSASGTSTDTQYF
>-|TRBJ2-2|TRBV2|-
CASIPGGTGELFF
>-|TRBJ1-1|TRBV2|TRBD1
CASSPQGARTEAFF
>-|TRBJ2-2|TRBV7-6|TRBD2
CASSLGLAGNTGELFF
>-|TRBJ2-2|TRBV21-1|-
CASRRRGTENTGELFF
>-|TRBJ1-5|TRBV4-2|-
CASSQERGGNQPQHF
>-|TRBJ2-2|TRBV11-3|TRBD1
CAGSPGGPGELFF
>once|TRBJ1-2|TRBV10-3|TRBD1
CAIGKQGNGYTF
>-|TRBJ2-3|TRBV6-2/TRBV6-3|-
CASSYGLGDGEDTQYF
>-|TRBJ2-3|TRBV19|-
CASSPRHLPSSTDTQYF
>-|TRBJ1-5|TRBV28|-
CASSQLLGRQPQHF
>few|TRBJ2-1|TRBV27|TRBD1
CASSKLGQGPVF
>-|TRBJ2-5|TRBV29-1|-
CSVESTLETQYF
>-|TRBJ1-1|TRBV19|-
CASQGHTEAFF
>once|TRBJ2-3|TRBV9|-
CASGHIYTDTQYF
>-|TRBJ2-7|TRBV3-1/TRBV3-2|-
CASSPTTRSRGNEQYF
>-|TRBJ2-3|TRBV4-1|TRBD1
CASSHRTGTTDTQYF